The 29 T cell receptor beta chains reported below all come from one sample, sequenced in a study of T-cell reconstitution after alpha-beta-depleted transplantation in children. TCRbeta library construction was performed incorporating unique molecular identifiers. TCRdb called the PCR reads again in MiXCR, with one record for every CDR3 protein. The sample includes some 590,000 distinct CDR3 sequences, roughly 10% of them seen just once. The sample consisted of PBMCs from the stem cell graft donor, taken from the stem cell graft. These receptors were obtained from a human donor who donated a stem cell graft to a child with acute myeloid leukemia.

This clonotype was counted between two and nine times. The gene calls are TRBV29-1 and TRBJ2-1; D gene uncertain. This CDR3 has 12 residues. The ends were cut back, 4 bases at V and 7 bases at J, with 11 bases in the middle. Germline lookup yields CDR1 SQVTM and CDR2 ANQGSEA. CDR3 nucleotides: TGCAGCGTTGGCGGAGTTAAGAATGAGCAGTTCTTC. Its translation is CSVGGVKNEQFF.

In its sample, this clonotype was seen many times. This chain links TRBV27 with TRBJ2-1; D ambiguous. Germline CDR1 is MNHEY and CDR2 is SMNVEV (reference sequence). The CDR3 totals 14 residues. V was pared by 1 base and J by 5 bases, with 9 bases between. CDR3 DNA: TGTGCCAGCAGTTTATACTCTACAAACAATGAGCAGTTCTTC. Protein sequence: CASSLYSTNNEQFF.

This rearrangement joins TRBV19 to TRBJ2-1; TRBD1 aligns across 10 bases. With 5 bases clipped from V and 2 bases from J, the junction kept 6 bases outside the gene matches. The CDR3 covers 16 residues. Germline CDR1 reads LNHDA; CDR2 reads SQIVND (reference sequence). The CDR3 protein is CASSPRTGGPYNEQFF. The CDR3 DNA is TGTGCCAGTAGTCCGAGGACAGGGGGGCCCTACAATGAGCAGTTCTTC.

This clonotype was detected ten times or more. CDR3 bases: TGTGCCAGCAGGTATAGCGCGAGCTCCTACGAGCAGTACTTC. This codes for CASRYSASSYEQYF. V is TRBV12-3 or TRBV12-4 and J is TRBJ2-7; perhaps TRBD2 as D (5 bases). This CDR3 comprises 14 residues. V shed 6 bases and J shed 0 bases, with 12 bases lying between them.

V usage is TRBV9 and J usage is TRBJ2-7; tentative D call: TRBD2 (6 bases). CDR1 SGDLS and CDR2 YYNGEE come from the germline V gene. This CDR3 region has 15 residues. Trimming shortened V by 0 bases and J by 2 bases, and 12 bases separated the two germline ends. The CDR3 region has the DNA TGTGCCAGCAGCGTAGGTGGCGGGGCAACCTACGAGCAGTACTTC. Translation gives CASSVGGGATYEQYF.

This clonotype has at least ten counts. The CDR3 region is CSVHGTSGRATQTQYF. The CDR3 region has the DNA TGCAGCGTTCATGGGACTAGCGGGAGGGCCACCCAGACCCAGTACTTC. This rearrangement joins TRBV29-1 to TRBJ2-5, with TRBD2 identical over 16 bases. CDR3 size: 16 residues. V lost 5 bases and J lost 6; bases outside the gene matches: 9. Germline V gene lookup returns CDR1 SQVTM and CDR2 ANQGSEA.

This clonotype was seen a few times. The chain has TRBV7-9 and TRBJ1-1; D is unclear. V gave up 5 bases and J gave up 9 bases, with 16 bases separating them. The CDR3 has 13 amino acids. The germline CDR1 and CDR2 sequences are SEHNR and FQNEAQ (reference sequence). The CDR3 spells CASSHRETRKAFF. CDR3 sequence (DNA): TGTGCCAGCAGCCACCGAGAGACCCGAAAAGCTTTCTTT.

This clonotype was seen at least ten times. This sequence joins TRBV2 and TRBJ1-3; TRBD1 matches 7 bases. This CDR3 is built from 13 residues. CDR1 is SNHLY and CDR2 is FYNNEI in the germline V gene. Germline trimming cut 4 bases from V and 3 bases from J; bases unmatched to any gene: 0. CDR3: CASSGQGGNTIYF. The CDR3 nucleotides read TGTGCCAGCAGTGGACAGGGTGGAAACACCATATATTTT. Using reference TRBV2 and TRBJ1-3 for the parts outside the CDR3, the full variable domain is EPEVTQTPSHQVTQMGQEVILRCVPISNHLYFYWYRQILGQKVEFLVSFYNNEISEKSEIFDDQFSVERPDGSNFTLKIRSTKLEDSAMYFCASSGQGGNTIYFGEGSWLTVV.

This clonotype occurred many times. The V gene is TRBV7-9, the J gene TRBJ1-1, with 9 bases fitting TRBD1. V shed 5 bases and J 8 bases; nucleotides not matched to a gene: 12. This CDR3 is built from 15 residues. Germline loops: CDR1 SEHNR, CDR2 FQNEAQ (reference sequence). CDR3 DNA: TGTGCCAGCAGCCCGAACAGGGGGCAGGCCGGCGAAGCTTTCTTT. The encoded protein is CASSPNRGQAGEAFF.

CDR3 coding DNA: TGCAGTGCTAGTCCTTTTGGGCGGGCCGCGGTCAATGAGCAGTTCTTC. Translating it yields CSASPFGRAAVNEQFF. The gene calls are TRBV20-1 and TRBJ2-1, with a possible D match to TRBD2 (5 bases). CDR3 size: 16 residues. The V and J ends lost 3 bases and 6 bases respectively, with 21 bases between them. Germline CDR1 and CDR2: DFQATT and SNEGSKA (reference sequence).

Many counts were recorded for this clonotype. The chain links TRBV10-3 to TRBJ2-7, with 8 nucleotides matching TRBD1. J was trimmed by 1 base and V by 10 bases; bases with no gene match: 6. This CDR3 contains 13 residues. CDR1 is ENHRY, CDR2 SYGVKD, per germline. Written as DNA, the CDR3 is TGTGCCAACCAGGGGGCGAAGTCCTACGAGCAGTACTTC. Protein sequence: CANQGAKSYEQYF.

This clonotype was observed at least ten times. This rearrangement joins TRBV27 to TRBJ2-1, with TRBD2 matching over 11 bases. The germline V gene encodes CDR1 MNHEY and CDR2 SMNVEV (reference sequence). The V segment lost 7 bases and the J segment 0 bases; nucleotides outside the gene matches: 8. This CDR3 contains 17 residues. CDR3 sequence reads: CASTATSGISSYNEQFF. The DNA of the CDR3 is TGTGCCAGCACCGCGACTAGCGGGATTAGCTCCTACAATGAGCAGTTCTTC.

This clonotype was detected only a few times. One end of the junction does not line up with germline, which may come from a read error. The V call is TRBV7-2, the J call TRBJ2-3, with D maybe TRBD1 (5 bases). In germline, CDR1 is SGHTA, CDR2 FQGNSA. This CDR3 region has 15 residues. Here the CDR3 reads CASSSLSWGTDAQYF. CDR3 nucleotide sequence: TGTGCCAGCAGCTCCCTATCGTGGGGCACAGATGCGCAGTATTTT.

The rearrangement links TRBV5-1 to TRBJ2-3, with 9 bases lining up with TRBD2. The CDR3 sequence is 16 residues long. The J segment lost 4 bases and the V segment lost 2 bases, leaving 8 bases of the junction unmatched. CDR1 is SGHRS, CDR2 YFSETQ, per germline. The CDR3 here is CASSLGSGRSADTQYF. CDR3 DNA sequence: TGCGCCAGCAGCTTAGGAAGCGGGAGGTCAGCAGATACGCAGTATTTT. Drawing the rest from reference TRBV5-1 and TRBJ2-3, the complete variable domain is KAGVTQTPRYLIKTRGQQVTLSCSPISGHRSVSWYQQTPGQGLQFLFEYFSETQRNKGNFPGRFSGRQFSNSRSEMNVSTLELGDSALYLCASSLGSGRSADTQYFGPGTRLTVL.

This clonotype was seen many times. The chain carries TRBV12-3 or TRBV12-4 and TRBJ2-7, with 10 bases fitting TRBD1. Unmatched junction bases numbered 8, after V lost 6 bases and J lost 6 bases. CDR3 length: 14 residues. The CDR3 bases are TGTGCCAGCAGGAGACAGGGGGCTAGCGGCGAGCAGTACTTC. It yields the protein CASRRQGASGEQYF.

This clonotype was recorded many times. This sequence joins TRBV5-1 and TRBJ1-5; TRBD1 might be the D (6 bases). The CDR3 length is 15 residues. The germline V gene has CDR1 SGHRS and CDR2 YFSETQ. The V end was cut by 4 bases, the J end by 5 bases, with 16 bases between. CDR3 sequence reads: CASSAMGGTDQPQHF. The DNA of the CDR3 is TGCGCCAGCAGCGCGATGGGGGGCACGGATCAGCCCCAGCATTTT. Complete variable domain (other parts from reference TRBV5-1 and TRBJ1-5): KAGVTQTPRYLIKTRGQQVTLSCSPISGHRSVSWYQQTPGQGLQFLFEYFSETQRNKGNFPGRFSGRQFSNSRSEMNVSTLELGDSALYLCASSAMGGTDQPQHFGDGTRLSIL.

The chain is built from TRBV29-1 and TRBJ2-7, with 8 bases that match TRBD2. The CDR3 is 11 amino acids. Looked up from germline, CDR1 is SQVTM and CDR2 is ANQGSEA. The junction had 4 bases not matched to a gene; V was cut back by 7 bases and J by 5 bases. DNA for the CDR3: TGCAGCGGGAAGCGGGAGCACGAGCAGTACTTC. It translates to CSGKREHEQYF.

This clonotype was seen more than once but under ten times. The genes are TRBV12-3 or TRBV12-4 and TRBJ1-1; no definite D call. The CDR3 spans 13 residues. Deletions cut 1 base from V and 8 bases from J, with 11 bases between. The DNA for the CDR3 is TGTGCCAGCAGTTTAGGGATAGTGGCAGAAGCTTTCTTT. Amino acid sequence: CASSLGIVAEAFF.

V is TRBV20-1 and J is TRBJ2-7; 14 bases map to TRBD2. The germline V gene encodes CDR1 DFQATT and CDR2 SNEGSKA (reference sequence). The CDR3 has 17 residues. V lost 0 bases to trimming and J lost 2 bases; unmatched junction nucleotides: 6. The CDR3 DNA reads TGCAGTGCTAGAGATATAGGGACTAGCGGGAGCCCCTACGAGCAGTACTTC. As protein: CSARDIGTSGSPYEQYF.

J is TRBJ2-3 and V is TRBV10-3; TRBD2 is a possible D gene (6 bases). This CDR3 has 14 amino acids. Trimming stripped 5 bases from V and 3 bases from J, with 12 bases between. Per the germline V gene, CDR1 is ENHRY and CDR2 is SYGVKD. The CDR3 DNA follows: TGTGCCATCAGTCGATTAGCGGTAACAGATACGCAGTATTTT. Encoded protein: CAISRLAVTDTQYF.

This clonotype turned up a few times. The chain links TRBV19 to TRBJ1-5; 12 bases match TRBD1. Germline V CDR1 and CDR2: LNHDA, SQIVND (reference sequence). V dropped 8 bases and J dropped 7; count of bases not matched to a gene: 12. The CDR3 runs to 16 residues. CDR3 residues: CASASGTGGSGQPQHF. CDR3 bases: TGTGCCAGTGCCTCCGGGACAGGGGGCTCGGGGCAGCCCCAGCATTTT.

This clonotype showed up just a few times. V and J are TRBV12-3 or TRBV12-4 and TRBJ1-3; tentatively, D is TRBD1 (5 bases). The CDR3 consists of 15 residues. V dropped 4 bases and J dropped 0 bases, with 10 bases sitting between them. The CDR3 loop is CASSSRQSSGNTIYF. For the CDR3, the DNA is TGTGCCAGCAGTTCACGACAGTCCTCTGGAAACACCATATATTTT.

V gene TRBV9 combines with J gene TRBJ1-1; 8 nucleotides agree with TRBD1. This CDR3 is built from 15 residues. The V gene end was trimmed by 4 bases and the J gene end by 0 bases; junction bases not matched to a gene: 5. Germline CDR1 and CDR2: SGDLS and YYNGEE. CDR3 DNA sequence: TGTGCCAGCAGCATCCGGGACAGGCTGAACACTGAAGCTTTCTTT. Translation gives CASSIRDRLNTEAFF.

This clonotype was recorded at least ten times. The rearrangement uses TRBV10-3 and TRBJ2-7, with D perhaps given as TRBD1 or TRBD2 (6 bases each). Germline V gene lookup returns CDR1 ENHRY and CDR2 SYGVKD. Trimming shortened V by 2 bases and J by 0 bases, and 20 bases separated the two germline ends. This CDR3 has 18 residues. The CDR3 region is CAISEPSGLRGPSYEQYF. The CDR3 DNA reads TGTGCCATCAGTGAGCCGAGTGGGCTCCGGGGGCCCTCCTACGAGCAGTACTTC.

The chain recombines TRBV7-9 with TRBJ2-2, with no clear D. The CDR3 has 13 residues. Germline lookup yields CDR1 SEHNR and CDR2 FQNEAQ (reference sequence). V lost 3 bases and J 7 bases, leaving 9 bases between the germline ends. The chain's CDR3 is CASSFDAIGELFF. For the CDR3, the DNA is TGTGCCAGCAGCTTCGATGCAATCGGGGAGCTGTTTTTT.

This clonotype was recorded at least ten times. This rearrangement joins TRBV5-1 to TRBJ1-3, with D possibly matching TRBD1 (6 bases). Trimming took off 6 bases at V and 10 bases at J, with 23 bases between the two ends. The CDR3 totals 15 residues. CDR1 and CDR2 from the germline V gene are SGHRS and YFSETQ. CDR3 coding DNA: TGCGCCAGCAACCCTGACGGGGGCTCACGAGGTACCATATATTTT. It yields the protein CASNPDGGSRGTIYF.

This clonotype was recorded at least ten times. At one end, the junction sequence differs from germline, possibly due to a read error. The genes are TRBV6-2 or TRBV6-3 and TRBJ2-5; D gene unclear. CDR3 length equals 14 residues. Germline lookup yields CDR1 MNHEY and CDR2 SVGEGT. This CDR3 reads CASSYSNNQETQYF. The CDR3 DNA is TGTGCCAGCAGTTACTCGAACAACCAGGAGACCCAGTACTTC.

This clonotype was seen a few times. The J gene is TRBJ2-7, the V gene TRBV20-1; D is perhaps TRBD1 (5 bases). CDR1 is DFQATT, CDR2 SNEGSKA, per germline (reference sequence). The CDR3 consists of 15 residues. V lost 4 bases to trimming and J lost 3 bases, with 19 bases between them. For the CDR3, the DNA is TGCAGTGCTAACTATTTGACTCCCACAGGCTACGAGCAGTACTTC. Its protein is CSANYLTPTGYEQYF.

J is TRBJ1-4 and V is TRBV12-3 or TRBV12-4; no reliable D call. V was pared by 3 bases and J by 10 bases, with 12 bases between. The length of the CDR3 is 13 residues. The CDR3 DNA reads as TGTGCCAGCAGTTTGCGGAATCTGGGAAAACTGTTTTTT. Residues: CASSLRNLGKLFF.